The rows below give T cell receptor beta chains drawn from one sample of a study of blood T cell repertoires in COVID-19. Some clones are missing from TCRdb's copy, which holds only in-frame ones; the method was immunoSEQ multiplex PCR. The sample lists over 200,000 clones; 75% to 90% were seen once. Sequenced input: peripheral blood. These receptor sequences come from a human donor in a cohort sampled during active COVID-19. CDR3s include the opening cysteine and the closing phenylalanine or tryptophan. The D gene is left open where the match is weak. Some rows mark clone size as missing; the rest say once, few, many or name a class of expanded clone.

V gene	J gene	D gene	clone size	CDR3 protein	CDR3 DNA
TRBV18	TRBJ2-7	.	.	CASSAGVPTFGYEQYF	TGTGCCAGCTCCGCCGGTGTGCCAACTTTCGGGTACGAGCAGTACTTC
TRBV6-5	TRBJ1-2	TRBD1	.	CASRETGGDGYTF	TGTGCCAGCAGGGAGACAGGGGGCGATGGCTACACCTTC
TRBV27	TRBJ1-2	.	few	CASSLFWKDSNYGYTF	TGTGCCAGCAGCCTATTTTGGAAAGACAGTAACTATGGCTACACCTTC
TRBV4-3	TRBJ1-1	TRBD1	.	CASSREQGLNTEAFF	TGCGCCAGCAGCCGAGAACAGGGGTTGAACACTGAAGCTTTCTTT
TRBV28	TRBJ1-2	TRBD1	.	CASSFIQGANYGYTF	TGTGCCAGCAGTTTCATACAGGGGGCAAACTATGGCTACACCTTC
TRBV28	TRBJ1-6	TRBD1	.	CASRPRTGTNSPLHF	TGTGCCAGCAGGCCACGGACAGGGACGAATTCACCCCTCCACTTT
TRBV4-3	TRBJ1-2	.	once	CASSPGQSNYGYTF	TGCGCCAGCAGCCCCGGACAGTCTAACTATGGCTACACCTTC
TRBV5-6	TRBJ2-7	TRBD1	.	CASSFVDRNYEQYF	TGTGCCAGCAGCTTCGTGGACAGGAACTACGAGCAGTACTTC
TRBV6-5	TRBJ2-7	.	few	CASTLGAGVTEQYF	TGTGCCAGCACCTTGGGGGCGGGAGTTACCGAGCAGTACTTC
TRBV25-1	TRBJ1-1	TRBD1	.	CASSELGTRQGGTEAFF	TGTGCCAGCAGTGAATTGGGGACCCGACAGGGGGGCACTGAAGCTTTCTTT
TRBV9	TRBJ2-7	TRBD1	.	CASSPGTGYYEQYF	TGTGCCAGCAGCCCCGGGACAGGGTACTACGAGCAGTACTTC
TRBV28	TRBJ2-7	TRBD2	.	CASSLGTSGLEQYF	TGTGCCAGCAGTTTAGGGACTAGCGGTCTGGAGCAGTACTTC
TRBV12-1	TRBJ2-3	.	.	CASSASGTSGTDTQYF	TGTGCCAGCAGCGCCTCCGGGACTAGCGGCACAGATACGCAGTATTTT
TRBV27	TRBJ2-1	TRBD1	.	CASSRGKDNEQFF	TGTGCCAGCAGCAGGGGGAAGGACAATGAGCAGTTCTTC
TRBV7-3	TRBJ2-7	TRBD1	.	CASSPKGGTGDPYEQYF	TGTGCCAGCAGCCCCAAGGGGGGGACAGGGGACCCCTACGAGCAGTACTTC
TRBV3-1/TRBV3-2	TRBJ1-1	.	.	CASSPYRTVNTEAFF	TGTGCCAGCAGCCCGTATCGGACAGTGAACACTGAAGCTTTCTTT
TRBV6-5	TRBJ1-3	TRBD1	few	CASSYRQGLTGNTIYF	TGTGCCAGCAGTTATAGACAGGGCCTAACTGGAAACACCATATATTTT
TRBV29-1	TRBJ2-1	.	.	CSVGMRLALYEQFF	TGCAGCGTTGGAATGCGTCTAGCCCTTTATGAGCAGTTCTTC
TRBV2	TRBJ2-7	.	.	CASRPAQGLAYEQYF	TGTGCCAGCAGGCCCGCCCAGGGTCTCGCCTACGAGCAGTACTTC
TRBV19	TRBJ1-1	.	.	CASSIMAGSEAFF	TGTGCCAGTAGTATTATGGCAGGGTCCGAAGCTTTCTTT
TRBV7-8	TRBJ2-7	TRBD2	.	CASSTRLAGGYEQYF	TGTGCCAGCAGCACCCGGTTAGCGGGAGGGTACGAGCAGTACTTC
TRBV5-1	TRBJ2-7	.	.	CASSLAGVSSYEQYF	TGCGCCAGCAGCTTGGCCGGGGTGAGCTCCTACGAGCAGTACTTC
TRBV7-9	TRBJ1-2	.	.	CASSLWDTRDGYTF	TGTGCCAGCAGCTTATGGGACACAAGGGATGGCTACACCTTC
TRBV4-3	TRBJ2-1	TRBD2	.	CASSRPGLAGGQALNEQFF	TGCGCCAGCAGCCGACCGGGACTAGCGGGAGGGCAGGCACTCAATGAGCAGTTCTTC
TRBV15	TRBJ1-1	.	.	CATSRLYTEAFF	TGTGCCACCAGCAGACTATACACTGAAGCTTTCTTT
TRBV27	TRBJ2-7	TRBD1	.	CATGDRAHYEQYF	TGTGCCACCGGTGACAGGGCTCACTACGAGCAGTACTTC
TRBV24-1	TRBJ1-2	.	few	CATSDTAGVYGYTF	TGTGCCACCAGTGATACGGCGGGTGTCTATGGCTACACCTTC
TRBV27	TRBJ2-1	.	.	CASSSGLRAYNEQFF	TGTGCCAGCAGTTCCGGACTACGGGCCTACAATGAGCAGTTCTTC
TRBV5-1	TRBJ1-1	.	.	CASTTSGPGVTEAFF	TGCGCCAGCACTACCTCGGGCCCGGGGGTAACTGAAGCTTTCTTT
TRBV6-2/TRBV6-3	TRBJ2-3	.	.	CASSYSRAGRVGTDTQYF	TGTGCCAGCAGTTACTCCCGGGCGGGGAGAGTGGGCACAGATACGCAGTATTTT
TRBV28	TRBJ2-7	TRBD2	.	CASGRGGSGNEQYF	TGTGCCAGCGGGCGGGGGGGGAGCGGCAACGAGCAGTACTTC
TRBV20-1	TRBJ1-2	.	.	CSAPVRGGYTF	TGCAGTGCCCCGGTAAGAGGCGGCTACACCTTC
TRBV6-7	TRBJ2-1	.	once	CASSYVNKDNSYNEQFF	TGTGCCAGCAGTTACGTAAACAAGGACAACTCCTACAATGAGCAGTTCTTC
TRBV7-2	TRBJ2-1	TRBD2	.	CASSPRLAGEDNEQFF	TGTGCCAGCAGCCCCAGACTAGCGGGAGAGGATAATGAGCAGTTCTTC
TRBV10-3	TRBJ2-7	TRBD2	.	CAISESLREANEQYF	TGTGCCATCAGTGAGTCATTGCGGGAGGCCAACGAGCAGTACTTC
TRBV6-5	TRBJ2-7	TRBD1	.	CASTIDRGRYEQYF	TGTGCCAGCACCATCGACAGGGGGCGCTACGAGCAGTACTTC
TRBV11-2	TRBJ2-1	.	once	CASRRGLPYNEQFF	TGTGCCAGCAGACGGGGACTCCCATACAATGAGCAGTTCTTC
TRBV7-9	TRBJ1-2	TRBD1	few	CASSFRSGGINYGYTF	TGTGCCAGCAGCTTCAGGTCAGGGGGGATTAACTATGGCTACACCTTC
TRBV4-1	TRBJ2-7	TRBD2	.	CASSQPLAGGFYEQYF	TGCGCCAGCAGCCAACCGTTAGCGGGTGGGTTCTACGAGCAGTACTTC
TRBV3-1/TRBV3-2	TRBJ2-7	.	few	CASSHLTGHEQYF	TGTGCCAGCAGCCACTTGACAGGCCACGAGCAGTACTTC
TRBV7-2	TRBJ1-1	.	.	CASSLDLLNTEAFF	TGTGCCAGCAGCTTAGATCTACTAAACACTGAAGCTTTCTTT
TRBV4-3	TRBJ2-7	TRBD1	.	CASSQDRNRGPYEQYF	TGCGCCAGCAGCCAAGATAGGAACAGGGGACCCTACGAGCAGTACTTC
TRBV6-4	TRBJ2-7	TRBD1	.	CASSRTGTDEQYF	TGTGCCAGCAGCAGGACAGGGACAGACGAGCAGTACTTC
TRBV4-3	TRBJ1-4	.	.	CASSPQGTTNEKLFF	TGCGCCAGCAGCCCACAGGGAACAACTAATGAAAAACTGTTTTTT
TRBV28	TRBJ2-2	.	few	CASSLSTGNTGELFF	TGTGCCAGCAGTTTATCTACAGGGAACACCGGGGAGCTGTTTTTT